This TCR beta chain emerged from a study of Ad26.COV2.S vaccination and SARS-CoV-2 variants. J lost 10 bases, V lost 3 bases, and 11 bases had no gene match. In germline, CDR1 is LNHDA, CDR2 SQIVND (reference sequence). The CDR3 spans 16 residues. The treatment denotes: about 20 received Ad26.COV2.S at low or high dose, single or two shots; about 5 received placebo; per-sample allocation not given. All samples were drawn on day 63, counting from the first vaccine or placebo injection. This clone was counted once. Profiled with immunoSEQ multiplex PCR; TCRdb holds only in-frame clones, not every one. The sample records 410,000 or so clones, roughly 90% being singletons.

The sequencing here drew on peripheral blood, taken in a trial of Ad26.COV2.S vaccine versus placebo. J is TRBJ2-1 and V is TRBV19; TRBD1 aligns across 11 bases. The sequence was obtained from a person aged 18-60 years who received the Ad26.COV2.S COVID-19 vaccine or a placebo. CDR3 in DNA: TGTGCCAGTAGTATCACCGGGACAGGGGGTAACGCGGAGCAGTTCTTC. Its translation is CASSITGTGGNAEQFF.